Below are 9 T cell receptor beta chains sequenced from a single sample in a study of Ad26.COV2.S vaccination and SARS-CoV-2 variants. The protocol was immunoSEQ multiplex PCR, while the TCRdb copy is restricted to in-frame clones and leaves out a portion. The data contain over 110,000 clones, roughly 89% of them singletons. The sequences come from peripheral blood, collected after recovery from COVID-19. These receptors originate from a human donor who had recovered from COVID-19.

The V gene is TRBV28, the J gene TRBJ1-1; possibly TRBD1 for D (6 bases). There are 14 residues in the CDR3. Germline CDR1 and CDR2: MDHEN and SYDVKM. V dropped 5 bases and J dropped 8 bases, with 18 bases sitting between them. The CDR3 nucleotides are TGTGCCAGCAGTCCGCAACTGAGGGGGGACGAAGCTTTCTTT. It is translated as CASSPQLRGDEAFF.

The chain carries TRBV28 and TRBJ1-4, with 7 bases aligning to TRBD1. V lost 6 bases to trimming and J lost 7 bases; unmatched junction nucleotides: 11. Germline CDR1 MDHEN, CDR2 SYDVKM. The CDR3 sequence is 15 residues long. CDR3 in DNA: TGTGCCAGCAGGTCCACAGGGGAAGGGTCTGAAAAACTGTTTTTT. Its protein is CASRSTGEGSEKLFF.

For the CDR3, the DNA is TGTGCCAGCAGCTTACCCCGGACAGTAGATACGCAGTATTTT. This sequence encodes CASSLPRTVDTQYF. The chain carries TRBV11-2 and TRBJ2-3, with D maybe TRBD1 (6 bases). Germline values: CDR1 SGHAT, CDR2 FQNNGV. The CDR3 loop spans 14 amino acids. The germline V and J ends were trimmed by 2 bases and 5 bases, with 11 bases remaining between them.

The J gene is TRBJ1-6, the V gene TRBV3-1 (or the pseudogene TRBV3-2); D gene ambiguous. Trimming stripped 3 bases from V and 8 bases from J, with 11 bases between. The CDR3 consists of 14 residues. CDR1 is LGHDT and CDR2 is YNNKEL in the germline V gene (reference sequence). CDR3 nucleotide sequence: TGTGCCAGCAGCCACCCCGAGGATCATTCACCCCTCCACTTT. It is translated as CASSHPEDHSPLHF.

The J gene is TRBJ2-2, the V gene TRBV3-1 (or the pseudogene TRBV3-2); perhaps TRBD1 as D (7 bases). Germline V gene lookup returns CDR1 LGHDT and CDR2 YNNKEL (reference sequence). V was pared by 3 bases and J by 6 bases, with 14 bases between. CDR3 length equals 15 residues. The chain's CDR3 is CASSQYRGLAGELFF. CDR3 DNA sequence: TGTGCCAGCAGCCAGTACAGGGGACTGGCCGGGGAGCTGTTTTTT.

The rearrangement uses TRBV12-3 or TRBV12-4 and TRBJ1-4, with D unresolved. This CDR3 has 13 amino acids. V lost 2 bases and J 7 bases, leaving 8 bases between the germline ends. CDR3: CASSLRVGEKLFF. CDR3 bases: TGTGCCAGCAGTTTAAGGGTGGGTGAAAAACTGTTTTTT.

The chain is built from TRBV7-9 and TRBJ2-1, with a weak D call TRBD2 (6 bases). Germline V CDR1 and CDR2: SEHNR, FQNEAQ (reference sequence). V was trimmed by 5 bases and J by 0 bases, leaving 8 bases between them. The CDR3 has 14 amino acids. The CDR3 region is CASSPGDSYNEQFF. The CDR3 nucleotides read TGTGCCAGCAGCCCGGGGGACTCCTACAATGAGCAGTTCTTC.

The CDR3 sequence is CATSDFPGDGGELFF. CDR3 coding DNA: TGTGCCACCAGTGATTTCCCAGGGGACGGCGGGGAGCTGTTTTTT. The genes are TRBV24-1 and TRBJ2-2; TRBD1 is a possible D gene (6 bases). The V gene's germline CDR1 is KGHDR and CDR2 SFDVKD. Between the trimmed V and J ends, which lost 1 base and 7 bases, there was a span of 12 bases. This CDR3 comprises 15 residues.

CDR3 coding DNA: TGTGCCAGCAGCCTAAGACAGGGTGCAACTAATGAAAAACTGTTTTTT. Translating gives CASSLRQGATNEKLFF. This chain links TRBV3-1 (or the pseudogene TRBV3-2) with TRBJ1-4; TRBD1 matches at 7 bases. Germline V CDR1 and CDR2: LGHDT, YNNKEL (reference sequence). The CDR3 is 16 residues long. V gave up 4 bases and J gave up 0 bases; unmatched junction bases: 5.